This T cell receptor beta chain was obtained from a study of graft-versus-host responses after intestinal transplantation. About the research overall: Recipients had multivisceral, liver-intestinal, or isolated intestinal transplants. Uniformly, recipients were administered anti-thymocyte globulin induction with subsequent tacrolimus and steroids for around three years.

Findings of the study overall: Among recipient marrow samples, GvH clones were found; some appeared first in ileum or blood. High graft-versus-host to host-versus-graft clonal ratios were seen in allografts of patients with graft-donor T cell macrochimerism.

In the case of this clone: Its antigen remains unidentified.

In germline, CDR1 is SGHAT, CDR2 FQNNGV. The length of the CDR3 is 15 residues. The J segment lost 6 bases and the V segment lost 2 bases, leaving 6 bases of the junction unmatched. Produced via immunoSEQ multiplex PCR; TCRdb's table is partial and in-frame only. In the table there are approximately 120,000 clones, approximately 94% of which are singletons. The sequencing here drew on unstimulated CD4+ T cells sorted from spleen or lymph node cells, taken before intestinal transplant. The V call is TRBV11-2, the J call TRBJ1-5; TRBD1 agrees at 8 bases. This TCR came from a human donor who received an intestinal transplant. The CDR3 region is CASSLTVTGVQPQHF. For the CDR3, the DNA is TGTGCCAGCAGCTTAACAGTGACAGGGGTTCAGCCCCAGCATTTT.